A single sample is the source of the 3 T cell receptor beta chains below, sequenced in a study of cytomegalovirus exposure and HLA in healthy donors. PCR amplification relied on 60 Vbeta primers (plus 13 Jbeta primers). TCRdb's copy holds only in-frame clones and misses some; the assay was immunoSEQ multiplex PCR. The sample holds under 150,000 clones, about four fifths seen once. Sequencing was done on a sample of PBMCs. All receptors derive from a woman between 18 and 29 years old in good health and CMV-seronegative.

This chain joins TRBV5-4 and TRBJ2-2; 10 bases map to TRBD2. The V segment lost 4 bases and the J segment 5 bases; nucleotides outside the gene matches: 8. The CDR3 is 16 amino acids. Germline CDR1 SGHNT, CDR2 YYREEE (reference sequence). The CDR3 spells CASSPRLAGETGELFF. Here the CDR3 DNA reads TGTGCCAGCAGCCCAAGACTAGCGGGTGAAACCGGGGAGCTGTTTTTT.

Only a few counts were recorded for this clone. The gene calls are TRBV4-3 and TRBJ2-3; 11 bases fit TRBD2. Losses at the gene ends were 0 bases for V and 13 bases for J; bases not matched to a gene: 3. Germline CDR1 is LGHNA and CDR2 is YSLEER. The CDR3 extends over 13 amino acids. The DNA of the CDR3 is TGCGCCAGCAGCCAAGAGGCTAGCGGGGGGAAGTATTTT. It yields the protein CASSQEASGGKYF.

This rearrangement joins TRBV27 to TRBJ2-1, with D perhaps TRBD2 (6 bases). Germline V gene sequence: CDR1 MNHEY, CDR2 SMNVEV (reference sequence). Deletions cut 5 bases from V and 7 bases from J, with 9 bases between. The CDR3 covers 12 residues. CDR3 bases: TGTGCCAGCAGTGAGCGGGCTAATGAGCAGTTCTTC. It translates to CASSERANEQFF.